Listed below are T cell receptor beta chains from one sample, sequenced in a study of cytomegalovirus exposure and HLA in healthy donors. TCRdb keeps only in-frame clones here, not all; method: immunoSEQ multiplex PCR. The repertoire holds roughly 130,000 clones, with 70% to 90% as singletons. Sequencing was carried out using PBMCs. The source of these receptors is a young woman in good health and CMV-seropositive. Both conserved end residues are part of each CDR3. The D gene is left open where the match is weak. The listing skips clone size in some rows; elsewhere it reads once, few, many or a size class.

d_call: TRBD1; v_call: TRBV15; j_call: TRBJ2-7; clone_size: .; cdr3_nt: TGTGCCACCAGCAGAGAGATCGGGACAGGGAACGAGCAGTACTTC; cdr3_aa: CATSREIGTGNEQYF
d_call: .; v_call: TRBV5-4; j_call: TRBJ2-7; clone_size: .; cdr3_nt: TGTGCCAGCAGCTTGATGGGGCGGCGGACCTACGAGCAGTACTTC; cdr3_aa: CASSLMGRRTYEQYF
d_call: TRBD2; v_call: TRBV2; j_call: TRBJ2-1; clone_size: .; cdr3_nt: TGTGCCAGCAGTTCCCTGGGGACTAGGGCATATGAGCAGTTCTTC; cdr3_aa: CASSSLGTRAYEQFF
d_call: TRBD1; v_call: TRBV28; j_call: TRBJ2-7; clone_size: .; cdr3_nt: TGTGCCAGCACCGACAGGGCAGGGCACAGTTCCTACGAGCAGTACTTC; cdr3_aa: CASTDRAGHSSYEQYF
d_call: TRBD1; v_call: TRBV18; j_call: TRBJ1-3; clone_size: .; cdr3_nt: TGTGCCAGCTCACCAGGACAGGCTGGAAACACCATATATTTT; cdr3_aa: CASSPGQAGNTIYF
d_call: .; v_call: TRBV4-2; j_call: TRBJ2-3; clone_size: .; cdr3_nt: TGTGCCAGCAGTCTAGGCGGTGGGGGGAAGGGATCACAAGATACGCAGTATTTT; cdr3_aa: CASSLGGGGKGSQDTQYF
d_call: .; v_call: TRBV28; j_call: TRBJ1-2; clone_size: .; cdr3_nt: TGTGCCAGCACGACAGACAATAACTATGGCTACACCTTC; cdr3_aa: CASTTDNNYGYTF
d_call: .; v_call: TRBV4-1; j_call: TRBJ2-1; clone_size: .; cdr3_nt: TGCGCCAGCAGCCAAGGGGAGACTATTACCTACAATGAGCAGTTCTTC; cdr3_aa: CASSQGETITYNEQFF
d_call: .; v_call: TRBV28; j_call: TRBJ1-1; clone_size: .; cdr3_nt: TGTGCCAGCAGTCCCCGGGGAGCTGAAGCTTTCTTT; cdr3_aa: CASSPRGAEAFF
d_call: TRBD1; v_call: TRBV28; j_call: TRBJ1-2; clone_size: .; cdr3_nt: TGTGCCAGCAGTTTACCCCTGGGACAGGGCGACTATGGCTACACCTTC; cdr3_aa: CASSLPLGQGDYGYTF
d_call: .; v_call: TRBV7-2; j_call: TRBJ1-2; clone_size: .; cdr3_nt: TGTGCCAGCAGCTCAGGGTCGAACTATGGCTACACCTTC; cdr3_aa: CASSSGSNYGYTF
d_call: TRBD1; v_call: TRBV5-1; j_call: TRBJ1-1; clone_size: .; cdr3_nt: TGCGCCAGCAGGCAGGGACAGGCGAACACTGAAGCTTTCTTT; cdr3_aa: CASRQGQANTEAFF
d_call: TRBD2; v_call: TRBV29-1; j_call: TRBJ2-1; clone_size: .; cdr3_nt: TGCAGCCCTGGGAGCGGGAGGACTTACAATGAGCAGTTCTTC; cdr3_aa: CSPGSGRTYNEQFF
d_call: TRBD2; v_call: TRBV6-1; j_call: TRBJ2-5; clone_size: .; cdr3_nt: TGTGCCAGCAGTGAATGGACTAGCGGGGAGACCCAGTACTTC; cdr3_aa: CASSEWTSGETQYF
d_call: .; v_call: TRBV4-1; j_call: TRBJ1-1; clone_size: .; cdr3_nt: TGCGCCAGCAGCCGATCGGGCCCCCAGAGGGCTGAAGCTTTCTTT; cdr3_aa: CASSRSGPQRAEAFF
d_call: TRBD2; v_call: TRBV10-1; j_call: TRBJ2-7; clone_size: .; cdr3_nt: TGCGCCAGCAGTGAGTGGGTAGCGGGAGCGCAGTACTTC; cdr3_aa: CASSEWVAGAQYF
d_call: .; v_call: TRBV18; j_call: TRBJ2-7; clone_size: .; cdr3_nt: TGTGCCAGCTCATCCACTACAGGGTACTCGGGCCACGAGCAGTACTTC; cdr3_aa: CASSSTTGYSGHEQYF
d_call: TRBD2; v_call: TRBV4-2; j_call: TRBJ2-6; clone_size: .; cdr3_nt: TGTGCCAGCAGTCCAATAGCGGGGGGGCCAGGGGCCAACGTCCTGACTTTC; cdr3_aa: CASSPIAGGPGANVLTF
d_call: .; v_call: TRBV2; j_call: TRBJ2-3; clone_size: few; cdr3_nt: TGTGCCAGCCTGTACGGGGGCACAGATACGCAGTATTTT; cdr3_aa: CASLYGGTDTQYF
d_call: .; v_call: TRBV10-1; j_call: TRBJ2-6; clone_size: .; cdr3_nt: TGCGCCAGCAGTGACGGCTCTGGGGCCAACGTCCTGACTTTC; cdr3_aa: CASSDGSGANVLTF
d_call: TRBD2; v_call: TRBV18; j_call: TRBJ2-2; clone_size: .; cdr3_nt: TGTGCCAGCTCACCTTCGGCGGGAGGGGCGAACACCGGGGAGCTGTTTTTT; cdr3_aa: CASSPSAGGANTGELFF
d_call: .; v_call: TRBV29-1; j_call: TRBJ1-4; clone_size: .; cdr3_nt: TGCAGCGTCACCCTCCCCCCCGTCGGGAAACTGTTTTTT; cdr3_aa: CSVTLPPVGKLFF
d_call: TRBD1; v_call: TRBV6-6; j_call: TRBJ2-1; clone_size: .; cdr3_nt: TGTGCCAGCACCTCCACAGGGGAACATCCTGAGCAGTTCTTC; cdr3_aa: CASTSTGEHPEQFF
d_call: .; v_call: TRBV5-1; j_call: TRBJ2-2; clone_size: .; cdr3_nt: TGCGCCAGCAGCCTAACCCCCCCAGGGCGGAACACCGGGGAGCTGTTTTTT; cdr3_aa: CASSLTPPGRNTGELFF
d_call: .; v_call: TRBV19; j_call: TRBJ1-5; clone_size: .; cdr3_nt: TGTGCCAGTAGACTTATGACTCTACCGGGTAGCAATCAGCCCCAGCATTTT; cdr3_aa: CASRLMTLPGSNQPQHF
d_call: TRBD2; v_call: TRBV7-9; j_call: TRBJ2-7; clone_size: .; cdr3_nt: TGTGCCAGCAGCCAAAGGACTAGCGCATCCTACGAGCAGTACTTC; cdr3_aa: CASSQRTSASYEQYF
d_call: TRBD1; v_call: TRBV4-1; j_call: TRBJ1-1; clone_size: .; cdr3_nt: TGCGCCAGCAGCCAAGAAGGGGGCGCAGGATACACTGAAGCTTTCTTT; cdr3_aa: CASSQEGGAGYTEAFF
d_call: TRBD2; v_call: TRBV5-1; j_call: TRBJ2-3; clone_size: .; cdr3_nt: TGCGCCAGCAGCCGGAGTAATAGCGGGGGGCCGGGAGATACGCAGTATTTT; cdr3_aa: CASSRSNSGGPGDTQYF
d_call: TRBD1; v_call: TRBV2; j_call: TRBJ1-1; clone_size: .; cdr3_nt: TGTGCCAGCCTACCGAGGGCAGGGGGGCACACTGAAGCTTTCTTT; cdr3_aa: CASLPRAGGHTEAFF
d_call: TRBD1; v_call: TRBV9; j_call: TRBJ1-4; clone_size: .; cdr3_nt: TGTGCCAGCAGCGTTACCGGGGACAGGACCAATGAAAAACTGTTTTTT; cdr3_aa: CASSVTGDRTNEKLFF
d_call: TRBD2; v_call: TRBV4-2; j_call: TRBJ2-3; clone_size: .; cdr3_nt: TGTGCCAGCAGCCAAGATCGACTAGCGGGGGGTAGCACAGATACGCAGTATTTT; cdr3_aa: CASSQDRLAGGSTDTQYF
d_call: .; v_call: TRBV28; j_call: TRBJ2-7; clone_size: .; cdr3_nt: TGTGCCAGCAGTTTGCCAGACGAGCAGTACTTC; cdr3_aa: CASSLPDEQYF
d_call: .; v_call: TRBV28; j_call: TRBJ2-1; clone_size: .; cdr3_nt: TGTGCCAGCAGGAAGGGACTTTACAATGAGCAGTTCTTC; cdr3_aa: CASRKGLYNEQFF
d_call: TRBD1; v_call: TRBV29-1; j_call: TRBJ2-7; clone_size: .; cdr3_nt: TGCAGCGTTGTATATGCCGAGGGACAGGGACTCGGCGAGCAGTACTTC; cdr3_aa: CSVVYAEGQGLGEQYF
d_call: .; v_call: TRBV7-9; j_call: TRBJ1-3; clone_size: .; cdr3_nt: TGTGCCAGCAGCCCGAGCCCCTTAAACTCTGGAAACACCATATATTTT; cdr3_aa: CASSPSPLNSGNTIYF
d_call: .; v_call: TRBV7-8; j_call: TRBJ1-5; clone_size: .; cdr3_nt: TGTGCCAGCAGCGTAACAGGGTCGAACAATCAGCCCCAGCATTTT; cdr3_aa: CASSVTGSNNQPQHF
d_call: TRBD1; v_call: TRBV5-1; j_call: TRBJ1-4; clone_size: .; cdr3_nt: TGCGCCAGCAGCTTCACAGGGGGGAATGAAAAACTGTTTTTT; cdr3_aa: CASSFTGGNEKLFF
d_call: .; v_call: TRBV11-2; j_call: TRBJ2-1; clone_size: once; cdr3_nt: TGTGCCAGCAGCTTAGCTTCTAGCTCCTACAATGAGCAGTTCTTC; cdr3_aa: CASSLASSSYNEQFF
d_call: TRBD2; v_call: TRBV28; j_call: TRBJ2-1; clone_size: .; cdr3_nt: TGTGCCAGCAGAGGCGGGGGGTATATTCACAATGAGCAGTTCTTC; cdr3_aa: CASRGGGYIHNEQFF
d_call: TRBD1; v_call: TRBV13; j_call: TRBJ2-3; clone_size: .; cdr3_nt: TGTGCCAGCAGCCAGGGGGTAGCAGGCACAGATACGCAGTATTTT; cdr3_aa: CASSQGVAGTDTQYF
d_call: TRBD1; v_call: TRBV6-5; j_call: TRBJ2-5; clone_size: .; cdr3_nt: TGTGCCAGCAGTTACGCGGGACAGGGAAAGACCCAGTACTTC; cdr3_aa: CASSYAGQGKTQYF
d_call: TRBD2; v_call: TRBV6-1; j_call: TRBJ2-3; clone_size: .; cdr3_nt: TGTGCCAGCAGTGACGGGAGGGCCACAGATACGCAGTATTTT; cdr3_aa: CASSDGRATDTQYF
d_call: TRBD1; v_call: TRBV5-5; j_call: TRBJ2-7; clone_size: .; cdr3_nt: TGTGCCAGCAGCTTTCCGGGACAGGATTACGAGCAGTACTTC; cdr3_aa: CASSFPGQDYEQYF
d_call: .; v_call: TRBV28; j_call: TRBJ2-7; clone_size: .; cdr3_nt: TGTGCCAGCAGTCCAGGGATATCCTCCTACGAGCAGTACTTC; cdr3_aa: CASSPGISSYEQYF
d_call: .; v_call: TRBV5-1; j_call: TRBJ2-5; clone_size: .; cdr3_nt: TGCGCCAGCAGCCAGCGTCCCTTCCAGGGGCCCCAAGAGACCCAGTACTTC; cdr3_aa: CASSQRPFQGPQETQYF
d_call: TRBD1; v_call: TRBV5-4; j_call: TRBJ1-1; clone_size: once; cdr3_nt: TGTGCCAGCAGCCGTCCCGGGACAGGGCGGGCGAACACTGAAGCTTTCTTT; cdr3_aa: CASSRPGTGRANTEAFF
d_call: TRBD1; v_call: TRBV7-3; j_call: TRBJ2-1; clone_size: .; cdr3_nt: TGTGCCAGCAGCGCCCTGACAGGGGTTGGCTTTGAGCAGTTCTTC; cdr3_aa: CASSALTGVGFEQFF
d_call: .; v_call: TRBV7-9; j_call: TRBJ2-3; clone_size: .; cdr3_nt: TGTGCCAGCAGCTCCGGCGGTCCTTGGGTGGATACGCAGTATTTT; cdr3_aa: CASSSGGPWVDTQYF
d_call: TRBD1; v_call: TRBV25-1; j_call: TRBJ1-2; clone_size: .; cdr3_nt: TGTGCCAGCAGTTGGACAGGGGGCCACTATGGCTACACCTTC; cdr3_aa: CASSWTGGHYGYTF
d_call: TRBD2; v_call: TRBV7-2; j_call: TRBJ2-1; clone_size: .; cdr3_nt: TGTGCCAGCAGCAAATCTCTAGCGGGGACTTACAATGAGCAGTTCTTC; cdr3_aa: CASSKSLAGTYNEQFF
d_call: TRBD1; v_call: TRBV10-3; j_call: TRBJ1-2; clone_size: .; cdr3_nt: TGTGCCACGGGACAGGGTGATGGCTACACCTTC; cdr3_aa: CATGQGDGYTF
d_call: TRBD2; v_call: TRBV28; j_call: TRBJ2-1; clone_size: few; cdr3_nt: TGTGCCAGCAGTAGGAGATTTCGCGGGACTAGAAGGACGGATGAGCAGTTCTTC; cdr3_aa: CASSRRFRGTRRTDEQFF